These T cell receptor beta chains were read from a single sample in a study of T and B cells in COVID-19 patients. TCRdb reprocessed the multiplex PCR reads with MiXCR, giving one entry per CDR3 protein. The table has roughly 18,000 distinct CDR3 sequences, 25% to 35% seen once. The sample comprised blood. These receptors all stem from a human donor who had recovered from COVID-19. The CDR3 runs from the conserved cysteine through the conserved F or W. The D gene is left open where the match is weak. Clone size, where shown, is once, few, many, or a class for clones that have expanded.

v_gene	j_gene	abundance	d_gene	len	CDR3aa	CDR3nt
TRBV10-3	TRBJ1-3	.	.	15	CAIRDGRTNGNTIYF	TGTGCCATCAGGGACGGGAGGACTAACGGAAACACCATATATTTT
TRBV6-5	TRBJ1-2	.	.	12	CASTRGGDGYTF	TGTGCCAGCACCCGAGGGGGGGATGGCTACACCTTC
TRBV18	TRBJ2-5	.	.	14	CASSPPTPKETQYF	TGTGCCAGCTCACCACCCACCCCCAAAGAGACCCAGTACTTC
TRBV19	TRBJ1-2	.	TRBD1	14	CASSRTGETYGYTF	TGTGCCAGCAGCAGGACAGGGGAGACCTATGGCTACACCTTC
TRBV19	TRBJ1-2	few	TRBD1	15	CASSIVWTGEKGYTF	TGTGCCAGTAGTATAGTATGGACAGGGGAAAAGGGCTACACCTTC
TRBV20-1	TRBJ2-7	.	.	16	CSARDLGGQGAYEQYF	TGCAGTGCTAGAGATCTGGGAGGTCAGGGGGCCTACGAGCAGTACTTC
TRBV28	TRBJ1-2	.	.	12	CASSFGEEGYTF	TGTGCCAGCAGTTTTGGGGAAGAGGGCTACACCTTC
TRBV10-3	TRBJ2-5	few	.	14	CATCGSGRQETQYF	TGTGCCACCTGTGGCAGCGGAAGGCAAGAGACCCAGTACTTC
TRBV4-3	TRBJ1-6	.	.	14	CASSQDYSNSPLHF	TGCGCCAGCAGCCAAGATTACAGCAATTCACCCCTCCACTTT
TRBV7-6	TRBJ1-2	.	.	13	CASSLGGNYGYTF	TGTGCCAGCAGCTTAGGCGGAAACTATGGCTACACCTTC
TRBV6-5	TRBJ1-5	.	TRBD1	15	CPSRRQGGSNQPQHF	TGTCCCAGCCGAAGACAGGGGGGGAGCAATCAGCCCCAGCATTTT
TRBV6-4	TRBJ2-3	many	TRBD1	14	CASSDRDRGNTQYF	TGTGCCAGCAGTGACCGGGACAGGGGTAATACGCAGTATTTT
TRBV12-3/TRBV12-4	TRBJ1-6	few	.	13	CASAPSQGSPLHF	TGTGCTAGTGCCCCGAGCCAGGGCTCACCCCTCCACTTT